This section outlines one T cell receptor (beta chain) sequence together with its context. Its antigen is undetermined. In the same sample, other DNA sequences code for this CDR3. CDR1 and CDR2 (germline): SGDLS, YYNGEE. The CDR3 has 14 residues. Trimming cost V 0 bases and J 1 base, with 7 bases left between them. The data were obtained in a study of T cells in localized non-small cell lung cancer. Overall study findings and caveats: Sequencing was restricted to one tumor region; therefore, heterogeneity remains possible. Peak T cell clonality was found in uninvolved adjacent lung, exceeding tumor. In adjacent lung, a median around 50 of the top 100 tumor clones were found.

The repertoire was sequenced with immunoSEQ multiplex PCR; TCRdb's copy has only in-frame clones and lacks some. The sample records tens of thousands of clones, around 80% being singletons. The sequences come from peripheral blood, collected before any cancer treatment. The sequence came from a female donor older than 55 with stage I lung adenocarcinoma. The chain uses TRBV9 and TRBJ1-1; D remains unclear. This chain's CDR3 is CASSVVGENTEAFF. The CDR3 DNA reads as TGTGCCAGCAGCGTAGTAGGCGAGAACACTGAAGCTTTCTTT.